These T cell receptor beta chains were read from a single sample in a study of shared clonotypes between healthy human individuals. The repertoire was sequenced with immunoSEQ multiplex PCR; TCRdb's copy has only in-frame clones and lacks some. Seen here are millions of clones, around nine tenths observed once, and the top ten hold about 0.13%. Sequencing input: naive CD4+ T cells sorted from blood. The receptors derive from a man aged 18-30 years in good health. The CDR3 runs from the conserved cysteine through the conserved F or W. D genes are given only for firm matches.

j_call,v_call,d_call,cdr3_aa,cdr3_nt
TRBJ1-2,TRBV5-1,TRBD1,CASSYDRGNYGYTF,TGCGCCAGCAGCTACGACAGGGGAAACTATGGCTACACCTTC
TRBJ2-1,TRBV28,.,CASSFSGTQGYNEQFF,TGTGCCAGCAGTTTTTCTGGGACACAAGGATACAATGAGCAGTTCTTC
TRBJ2-1,TRBV6-6,TRBD2,CASRQTSGLTNEQFF,TGTGCCAGCAGGCAGACTAGCGGGCTCACAAACGAGCAGTTCTTC
TRBJ2-2,TRBV5-6,.,CASSLSTGELFF,TGTGCCAGCAGCTTAAGTACCGGGGAGCTGTTTTTT
TRBJ1-1,TRBV6-1,.,CASSEARATEAFF,TGTGCCAGCAGTGAAGCAAGAGCCACTGAAGCTTTCTTT
TRBJ2-1,TRBV7-9,TRBD1,CASSSDRLSVHEQFF,TGTGCCAGCAGCTCGGACAGGTTATCGGTACATGAGCAGTTCTTC
TRBJ2-7,TRBV5-4,.,CASRLDRYSYEQYF,TGTGCCAGCAGGCTAGACAGGTACTCCTACGAGCAGTACTTC
TRBJ1-1,TRBV7-2,.,CASSWDARAEAFF,TGTGCCAGCAGCTGGGACGCCAGGGCTGAAGCTTTCTTT
TRBJ2-5,TRBV29-1,.,CSVVGGQETQYF,TGCAGCGTTGTAGGTGGACAAGAGACCCAGTACTTC
TRBJ1-2,TRBV19,.,CASSIPGNYGYTF,TGTGCCAGTAGTATACCGGGAAATTATGGCTACACCTTC